The next 29 T cell receptor beta chains were all read from a single sample in a study of blood T cell repertoires in COVID-19. Using immunoSEQ multiplex PCR, the repertoire was profiled, and TCRdb retains in-frame clones only, with some absent. The sample has 150,000 to 200,000 clones; about 86% are singletons. Material: peripheral blood. Receptors were obtained from a man between 60 and 70 years old with acute or convalescent COVID-19.

The rearrangement links TRBV19 to TRBJ2-3; 9 nucleotides align to TRBD2. This CDR3 is 16 amino acids long. Germline assignment: CDR1 LNHDA and CDR2 SQIVND (reference sequence). The V and J ends lost 5 bases and 2 bases, in that order; junction bases with no gene match: 8. Here the CDR3 reads CASSPLTSGLTDTQYF. For the CDR3, the DNA is TGTGCCAGTAGTCCTTTGACTAGCGGTCTCACAGATACGCAGTATTTT.

The chain combines TRBV5-1 with TRBJ1-1; 7 bases agree with TRBD1. With 8 bases clipped from V and 1 base from J, the junction kept 11 bases outside the gene matches. The V gene's germline CDR1 is SGHRS and CDR2 YFSETQ. CDR3 length: 15 amino acids. CDR3 DNA: TGCGCCAGTCGACAGGGTTCGCTGGGGAACACTGAAGCTTTCTTT. This translates into CASRQGSLGNTEAFF.

The chain has TRBV28 and TRBJ2-5, with 9 bases that match TRBD1. Germline V gene sequence: CDR1 MDHEN, CDR2 SYDVKM. The CDR3 length is 15 residues. V trimming: 3 bases; J trimming: 2 bases; junction bases outside the gene matches: 4. The CDR3 DNA follows: TGTGCCAGCAGTTTCGGGACAGGGCGTCAAGAGACCCAGTACTTC. Its protein is CASSFGTGRQETQYF. The variable domain in full, with the rest retrieved from reference TRBV28 and TRBJ2-5, is DVKVTQSSRYLVKRTGEKVFLECVQDMDHENMFWYRQDPGLGLRLIYFSYDVKMKEKGDIPEGYSVSREKKERFSLILESASTNQTSMYLCASSFGTGRQETQYFGPGTRLLVL.

The chain is built from TRBV29-1 and TRBJ2-1; D gene ambiguous. The V gene lost 6 bases and the J gene lost 0 bases, with 9 bases spanning the gap. Germline-derived CDR1 and CDR2 are SQVTM and ANQGSEA. There are 13 residues in the CDR3. CDR3 DNA sequence: TGCAGCGTCATATTGAGCTCCTACAATGAGCAGTTCTTC. This sequence encodes CSVILSSYNEQFF.

CDR3: CASSFNTGGDGYTF. The CDR3 region has the DNA TGCGCCAGCAGCTTCAACACAGGGGGAGATGGCTACACCTTC. The gene calls are TRBV5-1 and TRBJ1-2; 8 nucleotides align to TRBD1. The CDR3 covers 14 residues. Germline loops: CDR1 SGHRS, CDR2 YFSETQ. Trimming took 2 bases from V and 6 from J; bases not matched to a gene: 6. Based on the CDR3 plus reference TRBV5-1 and TRBJ1-2, the full variable domain is KAGVTQTPRYLIKTRGQQVTLSCSPISGHRSVSWYQQTPGQGLQFLFEYFSETQRNKGNFPGRFSGRQFSNSRSEMNVSTLELGDSALYLCASSFNTGGDGYTFGSGTRLTVV.

For the CDR3, the DNA is TGTGCCAGCACGTATAATAATTCACCCCTCCACTTT. Amino acid sequence: CASTYNNSPLHF. This rearrangement joins TRBV28 to TRBJ1-6; D uncertain. Germline values: CDR1 MDHEN, CDR2 SYDVKM. Trimming shortened V by 7 bases and J by 5 bases, and 6 bases separated the two germline ends. The CDR3 has 12 amino acids. The full variable domain, with the rest looked up from reference TRBV28 and TRBJ1-6, is DVKVTQSSRYLVKRTGEKVFLECVQDMDHENMFWYRQDPGLGLRLIYFSYDVKMKEKGDIPEGYSVSREKKERFSLILESASTNQTSMYLCASTYNNSPLHFGNGTRLTVT.

The chain joins TRBV21-1 to TRBJ2-7; the D call TRBD2 from the table was never checked on the DNA. TRBV21-1 is an annotated pseudogene. The CDR3 extends over 16 amino acids. CDR3 in amino acids: CASSKSGSNRRREQYF. The CDR3 nucleotides are TGTGCCAGCAGCAAAAGCGGTTCAAACCGGAGGAGAGAGCAGTACTTC.

The chain is built from TRBV5-8 and TRBJ2-1; TRBD2 agrees at 8 bases. The CDR3 has 17 residues. Germline CDR1 is SGHTS and CDR2 is YDEGEE. V shed 7 bases, J shed 2 bases, and the junction held 14 bases outside the gene matches. CDR3 in DNA: TGTGCCAGCTCTCTTGAGGTAACTAGCGGAACCTACAATGAGCAGTTCTTC. Its protein product is CASSLEVTSGTYNEQFF.

V and J are TRBV7-3 and TRBJ2-1, with 8 nucleotides matching TRBD2. J gave up 5 bases and V 2 bases, and 2 bases lay outside the gene matches. The CDR3 is 14 residues long. Germline V CDR1 and CDR2: SGHTA, FQGTGA. The chain's CDR3 is CASSLDGRDNEQFF. CDR3 DNA: TGTGCCAGCAGCTTAGACGGGAGGGACAATGAGCAGTTCTTC.

V gene TRBV5-4 combines with J gene TRBJ2-5; 7 positions match TRBD1. CDR3 length: 13 residues. CDR1 is SGHNT, CDR2 YYREEE, per germline (reference sequence). V was pared by 4 bases and J by 2 bases, with 2 bases of the junction left unmatched. CDR3 amino acids: CASSGGQQETQYF. For the CDR3, the DNA is TGTGCCAGCAGCGGGGGACAGCAAGAGACCCAGTACTTC.

V is TRBV7-2 and J is TRBJ2-5; the match to TRBD2 covers 10 bases. This CDR3 has 15 residues. The junction had 2 bases not matched to a gene; V was cut back by 3 bases and J by 1 base. CDR1 and CDR2 from the germline V gene are SGHTA and FQGNSA. CDR3 in DNA: TGTGCCAGCAGCTTCCAGCGGGGGGGCCAAGAGACCCAGTACTTC. This gives the protein CASSFQRGGQETQYF.

The gene calls are TRBV6-2 or TRBV6-3 and TRBJ1-6, with 9 positions matching TRBD1. In germline, CDR1 is MNHEY, CDR2 SVGEGT. The CDR3 length is 15 residues. The V gene end was trimmed by 5 bases and the J gene end by 8 bases; junction bases not matched to a gene: 7. The CDR3 is CASSDPGQGYSPLHF. The DNA of the CDR3 is TGTGCCAGCAGTGACCCGGGACAGGGTTATTCACCCCTCCACTTT.

The gene calls are TRBV28 and TRBJ1-2; D remains ambiguous. CDR3 length: 13 amino acids. V was clipped by 3 bases and J by 6 bases, with 11 bases between them. Germline V gives CDR1 MDHEN, CDR2 SYDVKM. CDR3 sequence: CASSLGSPNGYTF. CDR3 coding DNA: TGTGCCAGCAGTTTGGGCAGCCCAAATGGCTACACCTTC.

The chain combines TRBV11-2 with TRBJ1-5; 9 bases map to TRBD1. The V gene's germline CDR1 is SGHAT and CDR2 FQNNGV. The trim removed 4 bases at V and 1 base at J, leaving 8 bases unmatched. This CDR3 has 17 residues. As DNA, the CDR3 is TGTGCCAGCAGCTCAGGCCCCGGACAGGGGAGCAATCAGCCCCAGCATTTT. Its protein product is CASSSGPGQGSNQPQHF.

The chain couples TRBV6-4 to TRBJ2-2, with D unresolved. Per germline, CDR1 MRHNA and CDR2 SNTAGT. This CDR3 comprises 12 residues. V dropped 5 bases and J dropped 1 base, with 2 bases sitting between them. CDR3 bases: TGTGCCAGCAGTCGGAACACCGGGGAGCTGTTTTTT. Its translation: CASSRNTGELFF.

CDR3 in amino acids: CASMIRDRVRVNTEAFF. In nucleotides, the CDR3 is TGTGCCAGCATGATCCGGGACAGGGTTCGGGTGAACACTGAAGCTTTCTTT. This chain links TRBV21-1 with TRBJ1-1; the D call TRBD1 from the table was never checked on the DNA. TRBV21-1 is labeled a pseudogene. There are 17 residues in the CDR3.

This clone has only a few counts. The chain is built from TRBV9 and TRBJ2-1, with D perhaps matching TRBD1 (6 bases). The CDR3 consists of 13 residues. The V gene's germline CDR1 is SGDLS and CDR2 YYNGEE. Between the trimmed V and J ends, which lost 4 bases and 8 bases, there was a span of 13 bases. The CDR3 loop reads CASSPGQLHEQFF. The CDR3 DNA reads as TGTGCCAGCAGCCCAGGACAGTTGCATGAGCAGTTCTTC.

The chain uses TRBV6-5 and TRBJ2-1; no definite D call. V lost 6 bases and J 8 bases, leaving 11 bases between the germline ends. The CDR3 length is 12 residues. CDR1 MNHEY and CDR2 SVGAGI come from the germline V gene. For the CDR3, the DNA is TGTGCCAGCAGCGCCGGTTTCCATGAGCAGTTCTTC. Amino acid sequence: CASSAGFHEQFF.

This chain links TRBV5-1 with TRBJ1-2; 8 bases align to TRBD1. The germline V gene encodes CDR1 SGHRS and CDR2 YFSETQ. There are 14 residues in the CDR3. V lost 0 bases to trimming and J lost 5 bases; unmatched junction nucleotides: 3. In DNA form, the CDR3 reads TGCGCCAGCAGCTTGGGGACAGGGCATTATGGCTACACCTTC. As protein: CASSLGTGHYGYTF.

This chain joins TRBV7-2 and TRBJ2-7; the match to TRBD1 covers 7 bases. CDR3 size: 14 residues. The V gene end was trimmed by 5 bases and the J gene end by 1 base; junction bases not matched to a gene: 5. The V gene's germline CDR1 is SGHTA and CDR2 FQGNSA. CDR3 nucleotide sequence: TGTGCCAGCAGCAAGGACAGGTGGTCCTACGAGCAGTACTTC. Translation gives CASSKDRWSYEQYF. The full variable domain, completed using reference TRBV7-2 and TRBJ2-7, is GAGVSQSPSNKVTEKGKDVELRCDPISGHTALYWYRQSLGQGLEFLIYFQGNSAPDKSGLPSDRFSAERTGGSVSTLTIQRTQQEDSAVYLCASSKDRWSYEQYFGPGTRLTVT.

The CDR3 spells CASSPSDRGINQPQHF. The CDR3 bases are TGTGCCAGTAGTCCGTCGGACAGGGGAATAAATCAGCCCCAGCATTTT. This sequence joins TRBV19 and TRBJ1-5, with TRBD1 matching 9 bases. Germline V gives CDR1 LNHDA, CDR2 SQIVND (reference sequence). The CDR3 loop spans 16 amino acids. Trimming removed 5 bases from V and 4 bases from J; junction bases left unmatched: 9.

The chain uses TRBV30 and TRBJ1-4; perhaps TRBD1 as D (5 bases). The CDR3 runs 14 residues. In germline, CDR1 is GTSNPN, CDR2 SVGIG (reference sequence). With 2 bases removed from V and 4 bases from J, the gap between germline ends came to 11 bases. CDR3 in DNA: TGTGCCTGGAGTAAAGGGCAGGGTAATGAAAAACTGTTTTTT. Protein product: CAWSKGQGNEKLFF.

This sequence joins TRBV13 and TRBJ1-6; maybe TRBD1 (5 bases). The CDR3 consists of 16 residues. Germline assignment: CDR1 PRHDT and CDR2 FYEKMQ (reference sequence). V lost 5 bases and J 5 bases, leaving 16 bases between the germline ends. The CDR3 region has the DNA TGTGCCAGCAGCCCGGCCTTAAGGGGTAATAATTCACCCCTCCACTTT. This translates into CASSPALRGNNSPLHF.

The V gene is TRBV5-8, the J gene TRBJ1-5; no reliable D call. Germline CDR1 reads SGHTS; CDR2 reads YDEGEE. CDR3 length equals 12 residues. Trimming took off 0 bases at V and 9 bases at J, with 7 bases between the two ends. CDR3 loop: CASSLGRGPQHF. CDR3 bases: TGTGCCAGCAGCTTGGGCCGCGGGCCCCAGCATTTT.

The chain joins TRBV19 to TRBJ1-2, with TRBD1 identical over 7 bases. The germline gives CDR1 LNHDA, CDR2 SQIVND (reference sequence). The CDR3 spans 13 residues. The J segment lost 2 bases and the V segment lost 6 bases, leaving 3 bases of the junction unmatched. The CDR3 DNA follows: TGTGCCAGTAGCCAGGGGGTGAACTATGGCTACACCTTC. This codes for CASSQGVNYGYTF.

V and J are TRBV7-6 and TRBJ2-3; tentatively, D is TRBD1 (5 bases). This CDR3 is built from 16 residues. The V gene's germline CDR1 is SGHVS and CDR2 FNYEAQ. The germline V and J ends were trimmed by 2 bases and 2 bases, with 14 bases remaining between them. The CDR3 here is CASSLLGATNTDTQYF. DNA for the CDR3: TGTGCCAGCAGCTTACTTGGGGCGACAAACACAGATACGCAGTATTTT. The full variable domain, in which reference TRBV7-6 and TRBJ2-3 provide the parts outside the CDR3, is GAGVSQSPRYKVTKRGQDVALRCDPISGHVSLYWYRQALGQGPEFLTYFNYEAQQDKSGLPNDRFSAERPEGSISTLTIQRTEQRDSAMYRCASSLLGATNTDTQYFGPGTRLTVL.

This clone was observed a few times. The chain has TRBV5-1 and TRBJ2-1, with TRBD2 matching 9 bases. V shed 4 bases, J shed 2 bases, and the junction held 4 bases outside the gene matches. The CDR3 has 15 residues. From germline, CDR1 is SGHRS and CDR2 YFSETQ. The CDR3 here is CASSLLAGTYNEQFF. CDR3 nucleotide sequence: TGCGCCAGCAGCCTACTAGCGGGTACCTACAATGAGCAGTTCTTC. The complete variable domain, with remaining parts taken from reference TRBV5-1 and TRBJ2-1, reads KAGVTQTPRYLIKTRGQQVTLSCSPISGHRSVSWYQQTPGQGLQFLFEYFSETQRNKGNFPGRFSGRQFSNSRSEMNVSTLELGDSALYLCASSLLAGTYNEQFFGPGTRLTVL.

This sequence joins TRBV30 and TRBJ1-2; D ambiguous. V dropped 0 bases and J dropped 9 bases, with 14 bases sitting between them. CDR1 and CDR2 from the germline V gene are GTSNPN and SVGIG (reference sequence). The CDR3 is 13 amino acids. The CDR3 bases are TGTGCCTGGAGTGTAAACTACATCGAGAGCTACACCTTC. This codes for CAWSVNYIESYTF. The whole variable domain, remainder taken from reference TRBV30 and TRBJ1-2, is SQTIHQWPATLVQPVGSPLSLECTVEGTSNPNLYWYRQAAGRGLQLLFYSVGIGQISSEVPQNLSASRPQDRQFILSSKKLLLSDSGFYLCAWSVNYIESYTFGSGTRLTVV.

This chain connects TRBV15 to TRBJ2-7; TRBD1 matches at 11 bases. CDR3 length equals 16 residues. Per the germline V gene, CDR1 is LNHNV and CDR2 is YYDKDF (reference sequence). With V trimmed by 0 bases and J by 2 bases, 3 bases remained unmatched. The CDR3 sequence is CATSRDPGQGAYEQYF. CDR3 sequence (DNA): TGTGCCACCAGCAGAGATCCGGGACAGGGGGCCTACGAGCAGTACTTC.